This T cell receptor (beta chain) was recorded in a study of blood T cells in healthy people across ages. Combining a sample-barcoded 5' primer with a J-beta primer mix, a second PCR ran for roughly 7 to 11 cycles. Each single sample gave us at least 3 million CDR3-containing paired-end reads. TCRdb reanalysed the 5' RACE reads using MiXCR and keeps one entry per CDR3 protein. The sample has 1,100,000 or so distinct CDR3 sequences; 35% to 55% are singletons. Extracted total RNA amounted to at least 5.5 micrograms for each sample. Sequencing was done on a sample of blood. This clonotype was obtained from a woman aged 55-75 years in good health.

The CDR3 DNA follows: TGTGCCAGCAGCTTAGTTCCGGGACAGTCCTACGAGCAGTACTTC. Encoded protein: CASSLVPGQSYEQYF. The genes are TRBV7-6 and TRBJ2-7; 7 bases are a match to TRBD1. Germline trimming cut 1 base from V and 1 base from J; bases unmatched to any gene: 4. The CDR3 covers 15 residues. Germline CDR1 reads SGHVS; CDR2 reads FNYEAQ.